The present TCR beta chain was sequenced within a study of cytomegalovirus exposure and HLA in healthy donors. Findings of the study overall: Versus the approximately 670-donor mean, an Asian-associated ancestry cluster reportedly showed fewer N-insertions in a later analysis.

Worth noting for this clone: Antigen unknown.

CDR1 and CDR2 from the germline V gene are MNHEY and SMNVEV (reference sequence). The V end was cut by 0 bases, the J end by 5 bases, with 8 bases between. CDR3 length: 13 residues. 60 Vbeta and 13 Jbeta primers were used in PCR. Only in-frame clones appear in the TCRdb table, and some are missing; sequencing was by immunoSEQ multiplex PCR. The sample holds 130,000 or so clones; 85% to 90% are singletons and the top ten take over 6.5%. The gene calls are TRBV27 and TRBJ2-7, with D possibly TRBD1 on 5 matching bases. The TCR comes from a woman aged 25 to 39 in good health and CMV-seropositive. Sample: PBMCs. The CDR3 spells CASSLSRGNEQYF. Here the CDR3 DNA reads TGTGCCAGCAGTTTATCAAGGGGAAACGAGCAGTACTTC.